The 28 T cell receptor beta chains below all came from one sample that was sequenced in a study of post-analysis software for immune sequencing data. Study-level results: Compared with controls, patients had more of about five TRBV segments, including TRBV5-6, TRBV5-1 and TRBV20-1.

Every TCR beta cDNA library bore unique molecular identifiers. A single record per CDR3 protein comes from TCRdb applying MiXCR to the PCR reads. This sample carries roughly 730,000 distinct CDR3 sequences, 25% to 30% of them seen once, and the ten largest clones take around 0.55%. Antigens of these TCRs are unknown. The specimen sequenced was blood. These receptors came from a girl aged 5-17 years with multiple sclerosis.

The CDR3 DNA reads TGCAGTGCTAGCACTACCGCGGGGCAGTATTTT. Its translation: CSASTTAGQYF. The chain joins TRBV20-1 to TRBJ2-3, with D maybe TRBD2 (5 bases). Germline V lookup: CDR1 DFQATT, CDR2 SNEGSKA (reference sequence). CDR3 length equals 11 residues. The V gene lost 3 bases and the J gene lost 11 bases, with 12 bases spanning the gap.

This clonotype has a handful of counts. This chain links TRBV20-1 with TRBJ2-1; D possibly corresponds to TRBD1 (6 bases). Germline-derived CDR1 and CDR2 are DFQATT and SNEGSKA (reference sequence). Deletions cut 4 bases from V and 2 bases from J, with 18 bases between. The CDR3 totals 16 residues. The CDR3 DNA sequence: TGCAGTGCTAACCGTAAAGGGGGAAGGCCCTACAATGAGCAGTTCTTC. Its protein product is CSANRKGGRPYNEQFF.

The chain links TRBV5-6 to TRBJ2-7; D might be TRBD1 (6 bases). This CDR3 has 15 residues. Trimming took 0 bases from V and 1 from J, leaving 11 bases between them. Germline V gene data show CDR1 as SGHDT and CDR2 as YYEEEE. CDR3 loop: CASSLGDNPSYEQYF. CDR3 sequence (DNA): TGTGCCAGCAGCTTGGGGGACAACCCTTCCTACGAGCAGTACTTC.

The gene calls are TRBV28 and TRBJ2-3, with TRBD2 matching over 9 bases. The CDR3 consists of 17 residues. Germline CDR1 MDHEN, CDR2 SYDVKM. Trimming at V came to 7 bases and at J to 2 bases, leaving 13 bases not matched to a gene. CDR3 DNA: TGTGCCAGCAATCAGGCCCTGGCGGGAGGGCACACAGATACGCAGTATTTT. This encodes CASNQALAGGHTDTQYF.

This clonotype appeared a few times. The V call is TRBV7-2, the J call TRBJ2-7; D gene ambiguous. The DNA end favors TRBJ2-4, so the J call may be wrong. This CDR3 spans 14 amino acids. Germline assignment: CDR1 SGHTA and CDR2 FQGNSA. The CDR3 region has the DNA TGTGCCAGCAGAGAGAGGAGTACGAGGAACATTCAGTACTTC. It specifies CASRERSTRNIQYF.

This clonotype was counted between two and nine times. The chain's CDR3 is CASSARQLEAFF. The CDR3 nucleotides are TGTGCCAGCAGTGCACGACAGCTTGAAGCTTTCTTT. The chain couples TRBV6-1 to TRBJ1-1, with D tentatively TRBD1 (5 bases). The CDR3 loop spans 12 amino acids. Germline CDR1 and CDR2: MNHNS and SASEGT. V lost 4 bases, J lost 7 bases, and 10 bases lay in between.

The CDR3 nucleotides read TGTGCCAGCAGTGGGAGTTTCGGCCCTGAAGCTTTCTTT. Residues: CASSGSFGPEAFF. The chain combines TRBV5-5 with TRBJ1-1; D gene uncertain. Per the germline V gene, CDR1 is SGHKS and CDR2 is YYEKEE (reference sequence). The CDR3 is 13 residues long. V was trimmed by 5 bases and J by 6 bases, leaving 14 bases between them.

The CDR3 sequence is CASRITTGSRGYF. The CDR3 coding sequence is TGTGCCAGCAGAATAACTACAGGGTCACGGGGGTACTTC. The V and J genes are TRBV28 and TRBJ2-7, with D possibly matching TRBD1 (6 bases). There are 13 residues in the CDR3. Trimming removed 6 bases at V and 12 bases at J, with 21 bases between. Per the germline V gene, CDR1 is MDHEN and CDR2 is SYDVKM.

This chain joins TRBV11-2 and TRBJ2-1, with a tentative D call TRBD2 (8 bases). The CDR3 is 16 residues long. Germline V gene lookup returns CDR1 SGHAT and CDR2 FQNNGV. V lost 5 bases and J 10 bases, leaving 24 bases between the germline ends. The CDR3 region has the DNA TGTGCCAGCAGCGAAGGGGGCGGGGGGAGGATTGACGAGCAGTTCTTC. Translating it yields CASSEGGGGRIDEQFF.

This chain connects TRBV2 to TRBJ2-5; 9 bases are shared with TRBD1. V lost 9 bases, J lost 7 bases, and 15 bases stayed unmatched. Germline V gene sequence: CDR1 SNHLY, CDR2 FYNNEI. The CDR3 covers 15 residues. The CDR3, as DNA: TGTGCCAGATCATCTGGGACAGGGCTACTTGGGACCCAGTACTTC. It specifies CARSSGTGLLGTQYF. Full variable domain (rest looked up from reference TRBV2 and TRBJ2-5): EPEVTQTPSHQVTQMGQEVILRCVPISNHLYFYWYRQILGQKVEFLVSFYNNEISEKSEIFDDQFSVERPDGSNFTLKIRSTKLEDSAMYFCARSSGTGLLGTQYFGPGTRLLVL.

This chain connects TRBV27 to TRBJ2-3; D gene ambiguous. V gave up 11 bases and J gave up 5 bases, with 14 bases separating them. The CDR3 has 12 amino acids. From germline, CDR1 is MNHEY and CDR2 SMNVEV (reference sequence). The CDR3 protein is CAGGRVGDTQYF. DNA of the CDR3: TGTGCCGGCGGACGAGTGGGAGATACGCAGTATTTT.

This chain connects TRBV29-1 to TRBJ1-2, with D hard to call. CDR1 is SQVTM, CDR2 ANQGSEA, per germline. The V end was cut by 3 bases, the J end by 4 bases, with 15 bases between. There are 14 residues in the CDR3. CDR3 loop: CSVDFGVRGYGYTF. CDR3 DNA sequence: TGCAGCGTTGACTTCGGGGTTCGCGGCTATGGCTACACCTTC.

This clonotype was picked up one time. The chain is built from TRBV10-3 and TRBJ1-5, with D possibly TRBD1 on 6 matching bases. The CDR3 has 14 amino acids. The germline V and J ends were trimmed by 10 bases and 3 bases, with 16 bases remaining between them. The germline V gene encodes CDR1 ENHRY and CDR2 SYGVKD. For the CDR3, the DNA is TGTGCCAGCTTCCAGGGGATCCCCAATCAGCCCCAGCATTTT. Amino acid sequence: CASFQGIPNQPQHF.

This clonotype was found a few times. The rearrangement joins TRBV4-3 to TRBJ2-1, with D maybe TRBD1 (6 bases). Germline CDR1 LGHNA, CDR2 YSLEER. This CDR3 has 16 amino acids. V dropped 2 bases and J dropped 12 bases, with 23 bases sitting between them. The CDR3 loop reads CASSQSAGTSQGGQFF. The CDR3, as DNA: TGCGCCAGCAGCCAATCCGCCGGGACATCCCAAGGCGGGCAGTTCTTC.

The chain recombines TRBV9 with TRBJ1-2; maybe TRBD1 (5 bases). The V and J ends lost 1 base and 4 bases respectively, with 8 bases between them. The germline V gene encodes CDR1 SGDLS and CDR2 YYNGEE. The CDR3 has 13 residues. In DNA form, the CDR3 reads TGTGCCAGCAGCGTACAGGGCGTCTATGGCTACACCTTC. Protein: CASSVQGVYGYTF.

This clonotype was detected ten times or more. The chain recombines TRBV11-2 with TRBJ2-1; 15 nucleotides line up with TRBD2. The trim removed 4 bases at V and 7 bases at J, leaving 5 bases unmatched. Germline assignment: CDR1 SGHAT and CDR2 FQNNGV. This CDR3 contains 16 residues. CDR3 sequence: CASSSGLAGGGNEQFF. The CDR3 DNA reads as TGTGCCAGCAGCTCTGGACTAGCGGGAGGGGGTAATGAGCAGTTCTTC.

The rearrangement links TRBV20-1 to TRBJ1-6, with D uncertain. This CDR3 is built from 12 residues. CDR1 is DFQATT, CDR2 SNEGSKA, per germline (reference sequence). Trimming took 3 bases from V and 6 from J, leaving 6 bases between them. The CDR3 loop reads CSASGLNSPLHF. The DNA for the CDR3 is TGCAGTGCTAGCGGGCTTAATTCACCCCTCCACTTT.

The V and J genes are TRBV20-1 and TRBJ2-3; TRBD1 agrees at 7 bases. CDR1 is DFQATT, CDR2 SNEGSKA, per germline (reference sequence). The CDR3 length is 10 residues. In DNA form, the CDR3 reads TGCAAGGGACAGACAGATACGCAGTATTTT. Protein sequence: CKGQTDTQYF.

The chain couples TRBV2 to TRBJ1-5, with D possibly being TRBD1 (5 bases). CDR1 and CDR2 (germline): SNHLY, FYNNEI. This CDR3 is 13 amino acids long. Deletions cut 4 bases from V and 4 bases from J, with 8 bases between. DNA for the CDR3: TGTGCCAGCAGTGGACAGAATAATCAGCCCCAGCATTTT. Translation: CASSGQNNQPQHF.

This clonotype was seen many times. V and J are TRBV20-1 and TRBJ2-3; TRBD2 matches at 14 bases. Germline assignment: CDR1 DFQATT and CDR2 SNEGSKA (reference sequence). This CDR3 region has 18 residues. With 6 bases clipped from V and 1 base from J, the junction kept 12 bases outside the gene matches. CDR3 region: CSAPSGTSGRMGTDTQYF. In DNA, the CDR3 is TGCAGTGCCCCATCCGGGACTAGCGGGAGAATGGGCACAGATACGCAGTATTTT.

This clonotype was counted a few times. This chain connects TRBV28 to TRBJ2-7; 8 bases align to TRBD1. The CDR3 is 14 amino acids. CDR1 and CDR2 from the germline V gene are MDHEN and SYDVKM. Trimming cost V 6 bases and J 6 bases; bases outside gene matches: 10. The CDR3 DNA reads as TGTGCCAGCAGCACGGGGCAGGGGGCGATCGAGCAGTACTTC. Its protein product is CASSTGQGAIEQYF.

This clonotype turned up a few times. CDR3 DNA sequence: TGTGCCATCTCAGGCGGTCCCGGGGAGCTGTTTTTT. This sequence encodes CAISGGPGELFF. The V call is TRBV10-3, the J call TRBJ2-2; no clear D gene. Looked up from germline, CDR1 is ENHRY and CDR2 is SYGVKD. This CDR3 has 12 residues. Between the trimmed V and J ends, which lost 8 bases and 6 bases, there was a span of 10 bases.

This clonotype was seen ten or more times. The chain carries TRBV20-1 and TRBJ2-5; TRBD2 aligns across 10 bases. The CDR3 extends over 14 amino acids. CDR1 and CDR2 (germline): DFQATT, SNEGSKA (reference sequence). Losses at the gene ends were 0 bases for V and 6 bases for J; bases not matched to a gene: 4. In nucleotides, the CDR3 is TGCAGTGCTAGAGATCAGCGGGGGGGCCAGACCCAGTACTTC. It specifies CSARDQRGGQTQYF.

This clonotype was seen repeatedly, ten times or more. The chain recombines TRBV12-3 or TRBV12-4 with TRBJ2-1, with D unclear. Trimming left V 6 bases short and J 3 bases short, with 12 bases between. This CDR3 has 14 residues. The CDR3 DNA follows: TGTGCCAGCAGCCCCTCTGCAGGCTACAATGAGCAGTTCTTC. Its protein product is CASSPSAGYNEQFF.

The V gene is TRBV6-6, the J gene TRBJ2-3; D call uncertain. This CDR3 has 16 residues. Per germline, CDR1 MNHNY and CDR2 SVGAGI (reference sequence). The V gene lost 0 bases and the J gene lost 2 bases, with 12 bases spanning the gap. CDR3 coding DNA: TGTGCCAGCAGTTACTCGCTTGCGACCTCCACAGATACGCAGTATTTT. Translating gives CASSYSLATSTDTQYF.

This clonotype was observed a few times. The chain uses TRBV7-2 and TRBJ1-2, with TRBD1 identical over 8 bases. Germline values: CDR1 SGHTA, CDR2 FQGNSA. This CDR3 is 14 amino acids long. V lost 3 bases, J lost 4 bases, and 4 bases stayed unmatched. The chain's CDR3 is CASSFGQGIYGYTF. The DNA for the CDR3 is TGTGCCAGCAGCTTTGGACAGGGTATCTATGGCTACACCTTC.

V is TRBV27 and J is TRBJ2-5; 10 nucleotides match TRBD2. Trimming removed 6 bases from V and 4 bases from J; junction bases left unmatched: 5. The CDR3 runs 14 residues. CDR1 is MNHEY and CDR2 is SMNVEV in the germline V gene (reference sequence). The CDR3 nucleotides are TGTGCCAGCAGACTAGCGGGAAGGATAGAGACCCAGTACTTC. The encoded protein is CASRLAGRIETQYF.

The CDR3 spells CASSRQGEGETQYF. CDR3 DNA: TGTGCCAGCAGTCGGCAGGGGGAAGGGGAGACCCAGTACTTC. This chain uses TRBV2 with TRBJ2-4; 7 bases match TRBD1. Judging by the DNA end, TRBJ2-5 fits better; the J call may be wrong. Germline lookup yields CDR1 SNHLY and CDR2 FYNNEI. The CDR3 runs to 14 residues.